This TCR beta chain is from a study of blood T cell repertoires in COVID-19. Study-level background: Sample material is recorded as cDNA or gDNA derived from T cells, B-cell-depleted T cells, or PBMCs.

The length of the CDR3 is 16 residues. Germline V gene sequence: CDR1 LNHDA, CDR2 SQIVND (reference sequence). The V segment lost 4 bases and the J segment 0 bases; nucleotides outside the gene matches: 4. The protocol was immunoSEQ multiplex PCR, while the TCRdb copy is restricted to in-frame clones and leaves out a portion. The table has 350,000 to 450,000 clones, around 87% seen once; the top ten hold 0.95% to 1.2%. The TCR was taken from a man younger than 40 who had recovered from COVID-19. The rearrangement joins TRBV19 to TRBJ2-2, with 8 positions matching TRBD2. Input material: PBMCs or T cells enriched from blood (not recorded which). CDR3 sequence (DNA): TGTGCCAGTAGTACAACTAGCGGCACGAACACCGGGGAGCTGTTTTTT. Translated, it gives CASSTTSGTNTGELFF.